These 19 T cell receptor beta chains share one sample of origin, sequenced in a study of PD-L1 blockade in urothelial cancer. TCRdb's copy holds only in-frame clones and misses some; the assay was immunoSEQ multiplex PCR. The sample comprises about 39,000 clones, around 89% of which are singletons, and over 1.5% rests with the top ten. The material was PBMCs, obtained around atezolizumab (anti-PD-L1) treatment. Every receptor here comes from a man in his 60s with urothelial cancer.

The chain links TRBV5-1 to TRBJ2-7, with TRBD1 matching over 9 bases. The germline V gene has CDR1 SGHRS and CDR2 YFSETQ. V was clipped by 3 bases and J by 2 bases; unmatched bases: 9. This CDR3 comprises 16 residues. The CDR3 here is CASSSARGQGPYEQYF. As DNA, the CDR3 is TGCGCCAGCAGCTCTGCTAGGGGACAGGGTCCCTACGAGCAGTACTTC.

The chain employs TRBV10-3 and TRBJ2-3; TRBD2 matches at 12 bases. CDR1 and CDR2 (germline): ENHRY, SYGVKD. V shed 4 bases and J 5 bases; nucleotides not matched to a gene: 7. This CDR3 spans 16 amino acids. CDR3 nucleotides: TGTGCCATCAGTGTTCTAGCGGGAGGGCCTGGAGATACGCAGTATTTT. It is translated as CAISVLAGGPGDTQYF.

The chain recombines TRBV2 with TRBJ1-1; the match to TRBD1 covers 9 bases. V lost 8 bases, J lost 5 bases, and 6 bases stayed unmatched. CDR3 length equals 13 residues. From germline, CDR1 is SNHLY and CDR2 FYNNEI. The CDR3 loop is CASLRTGETEAFF. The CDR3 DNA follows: TGTGCCAGCTTACGGACAGGGGAGACTGAAGCTTTCTTT.

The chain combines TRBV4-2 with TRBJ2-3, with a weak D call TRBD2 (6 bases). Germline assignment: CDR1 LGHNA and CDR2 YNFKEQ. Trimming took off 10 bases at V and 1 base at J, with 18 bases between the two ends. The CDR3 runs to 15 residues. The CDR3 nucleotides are TGTGCCACCAGGGCCGGGAGTGGAGGCACAGATACGCAGTATTTT. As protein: CATRAGSGGTDTQYF.

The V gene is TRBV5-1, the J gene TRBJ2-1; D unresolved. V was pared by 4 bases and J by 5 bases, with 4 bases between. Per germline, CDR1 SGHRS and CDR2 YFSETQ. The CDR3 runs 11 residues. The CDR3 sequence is CASSHNNEQFF. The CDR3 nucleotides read TGCGCCAGCAGCCACAACAATGAGCAGTTCTTC.

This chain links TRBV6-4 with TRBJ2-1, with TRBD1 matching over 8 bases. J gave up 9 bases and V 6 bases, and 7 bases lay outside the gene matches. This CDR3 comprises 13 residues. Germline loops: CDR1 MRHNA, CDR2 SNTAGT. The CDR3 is CASSGQGTGEQFF. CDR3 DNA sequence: TGTGCCAGCAGCGGACAGGGTACCGGTGAGCAGTTCTTC.

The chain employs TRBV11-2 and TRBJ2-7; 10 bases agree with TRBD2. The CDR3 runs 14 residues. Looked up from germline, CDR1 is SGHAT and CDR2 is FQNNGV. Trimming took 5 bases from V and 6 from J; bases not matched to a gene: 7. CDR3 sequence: CASSPLLAGSEQYF. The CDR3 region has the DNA TGTGCCAGCAGCCCCTTACTAGCGGGGTCCGAGCAGTACTTC.

The CDR3 spells CASSFPMDRLNTEAFF. The DNA of the CDR3 is TGTGCCAGCAGTTTCCCGATGGACAGGTTGAACACTGAAGCTTTCTTT. The V call is TRBV27, the J call TRBJ1-1; TRBD1 aligns across 7 bases. Germline CDR1 is MNHEY and CDR2 is SMNVEV (reference sequence). Trimming cost V 3 bases and J 0 bases; bases outside gene matches: 7. This CDR3 spans 16 amino acids.

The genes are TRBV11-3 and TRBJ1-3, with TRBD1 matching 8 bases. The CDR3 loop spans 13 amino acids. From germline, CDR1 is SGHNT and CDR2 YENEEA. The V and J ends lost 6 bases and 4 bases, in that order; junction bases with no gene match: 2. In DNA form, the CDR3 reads TGTGCCAGCAGTGACAGGGGCGGAAACACCATATATTTT. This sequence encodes CASSDRGGNTIYF.

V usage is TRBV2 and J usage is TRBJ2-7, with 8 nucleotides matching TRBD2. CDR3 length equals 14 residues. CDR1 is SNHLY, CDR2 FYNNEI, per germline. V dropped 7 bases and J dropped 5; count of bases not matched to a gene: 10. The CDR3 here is CASTPGGISDEQYF. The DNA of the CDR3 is TGTGCCAGCACCCCGGGAGGGATTTCGGACGAGCAGTACTTC.

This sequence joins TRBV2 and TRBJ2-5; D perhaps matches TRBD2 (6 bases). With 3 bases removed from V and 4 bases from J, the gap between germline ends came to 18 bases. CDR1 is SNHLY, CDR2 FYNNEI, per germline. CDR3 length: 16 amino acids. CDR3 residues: CASSDSKGLWLETQYF. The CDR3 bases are TGTGCCAGCAGTGATAGTAAAGGACTATGGTTAGAGACCCAGTACTTC.

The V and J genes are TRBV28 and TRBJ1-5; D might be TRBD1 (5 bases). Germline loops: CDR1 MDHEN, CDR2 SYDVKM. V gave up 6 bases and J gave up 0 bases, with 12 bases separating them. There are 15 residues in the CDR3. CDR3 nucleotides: TGTGCCAGCAGAAAACAGGATTATAGCAATCAGCCCCAGCATTTT. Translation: CASRKQDYSNQPQHF. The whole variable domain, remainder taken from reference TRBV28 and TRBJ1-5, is DVKVTQSSRYLVKRTGEKVFLECVQDMDHENMFWYRQDPGLGLRLIYFSYDVKMKEKGDIPEGYSVSREKKERFSLILESASTNQTSMYLCASRKQDYSNQPQHFGDGTRLSIL.

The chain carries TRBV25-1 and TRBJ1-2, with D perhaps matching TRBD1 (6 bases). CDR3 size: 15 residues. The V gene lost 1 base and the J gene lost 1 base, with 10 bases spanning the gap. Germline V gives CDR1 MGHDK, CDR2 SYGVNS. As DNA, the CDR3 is TGTGCCAGCAGTGAATGGGCAGGGGATAACTATGGCTACACCTTC. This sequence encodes CASSEWAGDNYGYTF.

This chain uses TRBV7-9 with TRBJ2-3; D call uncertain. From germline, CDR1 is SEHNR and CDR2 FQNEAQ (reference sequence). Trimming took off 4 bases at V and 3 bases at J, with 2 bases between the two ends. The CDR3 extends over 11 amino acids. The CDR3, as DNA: TGTGCCAGCAGCTCAACAGATACGCAGTATTTT. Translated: CASSSTDTQYF.

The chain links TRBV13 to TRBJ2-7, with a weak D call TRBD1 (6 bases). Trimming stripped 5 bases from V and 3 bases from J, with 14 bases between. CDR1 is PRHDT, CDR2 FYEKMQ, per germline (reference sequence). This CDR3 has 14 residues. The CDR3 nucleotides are TGTGCCAGCAGCCCGTCGACAGGCTTCTACGAGCAGTACTTC. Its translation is CASSPSTGFYEQYF.

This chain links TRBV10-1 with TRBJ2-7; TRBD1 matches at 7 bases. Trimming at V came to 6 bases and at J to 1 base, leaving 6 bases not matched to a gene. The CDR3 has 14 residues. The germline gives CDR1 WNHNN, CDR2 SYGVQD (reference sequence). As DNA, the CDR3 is TGCGCCAGCAGACACAGGGGCCCATCCTACGAGCAGTACTTC. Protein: CASRHRGPSYEQYF.

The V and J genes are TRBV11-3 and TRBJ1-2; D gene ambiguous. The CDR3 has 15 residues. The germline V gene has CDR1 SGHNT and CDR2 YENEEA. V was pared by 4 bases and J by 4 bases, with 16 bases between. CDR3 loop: CASSSGVSSSYGYTF. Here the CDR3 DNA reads TGTGCCAGCAGCTCAGGCGTCAGTTCCTCCTATGGCTACACCTTC.

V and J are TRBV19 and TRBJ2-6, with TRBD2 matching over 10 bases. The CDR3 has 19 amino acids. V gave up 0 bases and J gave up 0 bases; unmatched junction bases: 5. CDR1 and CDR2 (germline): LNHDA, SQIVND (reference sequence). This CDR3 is CASSIDTSGVISGANVLTF. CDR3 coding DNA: TGTGCCAGTAGTATAGATACTAGCGGGGTAATCTCTGGGGCCAACGTCCTGACTTTC.

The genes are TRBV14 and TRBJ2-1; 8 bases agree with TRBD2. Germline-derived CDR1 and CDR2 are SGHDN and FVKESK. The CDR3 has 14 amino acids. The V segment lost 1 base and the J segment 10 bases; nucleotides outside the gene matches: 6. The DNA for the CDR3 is TGTGCCAGCAGCCAAGTAGGGCGGGAGGACGAGCAGTTCTTC. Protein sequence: CASSQVGREDEQFF.